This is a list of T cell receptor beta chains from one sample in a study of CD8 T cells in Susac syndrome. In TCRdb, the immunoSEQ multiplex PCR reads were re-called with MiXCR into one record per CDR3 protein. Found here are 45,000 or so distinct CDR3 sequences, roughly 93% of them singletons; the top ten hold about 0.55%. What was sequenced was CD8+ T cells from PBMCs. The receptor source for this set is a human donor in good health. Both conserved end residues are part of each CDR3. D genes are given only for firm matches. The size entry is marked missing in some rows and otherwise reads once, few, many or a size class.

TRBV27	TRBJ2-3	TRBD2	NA	TGTGCCAGCAGCTCGGGACTAGCGGGAGTCGGGAATACGCAGTATTTT	CASSSGLAGVGNTQYF
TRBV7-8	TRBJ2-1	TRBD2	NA	TGTGCCAGCAGCCCAGAGGCTAGCGGGAGAAATGAGCAGTTCTTC	CASSPEASGRNEQFF
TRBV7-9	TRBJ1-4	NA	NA	TGTGCCAGCAGCTTAGCGGACCATGAAAAACTGTTTTTT	CASSLADHEKLFF
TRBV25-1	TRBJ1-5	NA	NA	TGTGCCACGTCCGGGGACGTCGGCAATCAGCCCCAGCATTTT	CATSGDVGNQPQHF
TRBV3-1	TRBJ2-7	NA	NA	TGTGCCAGCAGCCAAGATGGGAACCCCGAGCAGTACTTC	CASSQDGNPEQYF
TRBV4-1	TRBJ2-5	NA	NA	TGCGCCAGCAGCCACCACCCCGGGACATCCCAAGAGACCCAGTACTTC	CASSHHPGTSQETQYF
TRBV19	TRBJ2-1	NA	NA	TGTGCCAGTGCTAAACTAGCAACCTACAATGAGCAGTTCTTC	CASAKLATYNEQFF
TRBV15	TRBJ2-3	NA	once	TGTGCCACCAGCAGAGGCGGGCAAGGCACAGATACGCAGTATTTT	CATSRGGQGTDTQYF
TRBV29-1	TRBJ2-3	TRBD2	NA	TGCAGCGTAGAAAGTATCCTAGCGGGACTCACAGATACGCAGTATTTT	CSVESILAGLTDTQYF
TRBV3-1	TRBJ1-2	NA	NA	TGTGCCAGCAGCCAAGATCGTAAGGAACGGGCGGAGGGCTACACCTTC	CASSQDRKERAEGYTF
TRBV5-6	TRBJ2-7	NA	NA	TGTGCCAGCAGCTTGGTGGGCCGGGCCTACGAGCAGTACTTC	CASSLVGRAYEQYF
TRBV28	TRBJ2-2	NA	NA	TGTGCCAGCAGTCCCAGGGCCAGCGCGGGGGAGCTGTTTTTT	CASSPRASAGELFF
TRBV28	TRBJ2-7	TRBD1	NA	TGTGCCAGCAGGCGACAGGGAGAATACGAGCAGTACTTC	CASRRQGEYEQYF
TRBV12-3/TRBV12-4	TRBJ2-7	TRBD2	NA	TGTGCCAGCAGTTTAGCGCGGATACCTAGCGGGAGCGACGAGCAGTACTTC	CASSLARIPSGSDEQYF
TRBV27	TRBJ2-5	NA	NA	TGTGCCAGCGGCCCCCAAGAGACCCAGTACTTC	CASGPQETQYF
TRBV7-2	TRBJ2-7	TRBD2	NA	TGTGCCAGCAGCTACACAATAGGGCGGGAGCCATGGTACGAGCAGTACTTC	CASSYTIGREPWYEQYF